Shown below are 3 T cell receptor beta chains from a single sample sequenced in a study of beta chain features in type 1 diabetes. As every portion of the isolated RNA was reverse transcribed, the sequencing read expressed TCRB transcripts. The method was immunoSEQ multiplex PCR; TCRdb's version includes in-frame clones alone and lacks a portion of them. This sample has about 320,000 clones, with 14% found just once. The sequencing sample was made of central memory CD4+ T cells from blood. The receptors shown here come from a man aged 25 to 40 in good health.

This clone was recorded a few times. The chain carries TRBV6-6 and TRBJ1-1, with D unclear. CDR1 MNHNY and CDR2 SVGAGI come from the germline V gene (reference sequence). This CDR3 comprises 14 residues. V lost 6 bases and J lost 1, with 12 bases in between. Here the CDR3 DNA reads TGTGCCAGCAGCTCGGTGGCAGCGAACACTGAAGCTTTCTTT. This gives the protein CASSSVAANTEAFF.

This clone came up a few times. V and J are TRBV7-2 and TRBJ2-1, with 9 bases matching TRBD2. CDR3 length: 17 residues. V was pared by 0 bases and J by 6 bases, with 9 bases of the junction left unmatched. Germline CDR1 is SGHTA and CDR2 is FQGNSA. The CDR3 sequence: CASSLASRRGGSNEQFF. In DNA, the CDR3 is TGTGCCAGCAGCTTAGCGTCCCGGCGGGGGGGCTCCAATGAGCAGTTCTTC.

This clone has more than one count but fewer than ten. The chain employs TRBV13 and TRBJ1-3, with TRBD1 identical over 7 bases. The CDR3 contains 15 residues. J gave up 8 bases and V 5 bases, and 12 bases lay outside the gene matches. Germline values: CDR1 PRHDT, CDR2 FYEKMQ (reference sequence). CDR3 DNA: TGTGCCAGCAGCCCTTGGCCGGGACAGTTGGACACCATATATTTT. Amino acids: CASSPWPGQLDTIYF.